This is a list of T cell receptor beta chains from one sample in a study of neoadjuvant anti-PD-1 for oral cavity cancer. Sequencing was performed with immunoSEQ multiplex PCR; in TCRdb, only in-frame clones are kept and a portion is missing. There are approximately 15,000 clones in the sample; around 34% occur only once, and 39% lies in the top ten. Sequences were derived from tumor tissue, sampled after nivolumab (anti-PD-1) treatment. The receptor source for this set is a person between 40 and 85 years old with oral cavity squamous cell carcinoma. The CDR3 runs from the conserved cysteine through the conserved F or W. The order of the fields is clone size, V gene, J gene, D gene, CDR3 protein, CDR3 DNA. The D gene is left open where the match is weak. Not all rows give a size; the values are once, few, many and, for expanded clones, a class.

.	TRBV4-3	TRBJ1-5	.	CASSQDSGQPQHF	TGCGCCAGCAGCCAAGATTCGGGTCAGCCCCAGCATTTT
.	TRBV30	TRBJ1-6	.	CAWSASQANSPLHF	TGTGCCTGGAGCGCCAGTCAGGCCAATTCACCCCTCCACTTT
.	TRBV25-1	TRBJ2-3	TRBD1	CASRRRLGQGEDTQYF	TGTGCCAGCAGGAGGAGGCTGGGACAGGGGGAAGATACGCAGTATTTT
few	TRBV18	TRBJ1-2	.	CASSPRGWGYTF	TGTGCCAGCTCACCACGGGGATGGGGCTACACCTTC
few	TRBV5-5	TRBJ1-5	.	CASSLDGGQPQHF	TGTGCCAGCAGCTTGGACGGGGGCCAGCCCCAGCATTTT
many	TRBV2	TRBJ1-6	TRBD1	CASLSGQGLYSPLHF	TGTGCCTCACTATCGGGACAGGGTTTGTATTCACCCCTCCACTTT
.	TRBV6-5	TRBJ2-5	TRBD2	CAAHGLRGGGETQYF	TGTGCCGCCCATGGGTTGCGGGGGGGCGGAGAGACCCAGTACTTC
few	TRBV28	TRBJ2-1	TRBD1	CASRGLGQGYNEQFF	TGTGCCAGCAGAGGGCTTGGACAGGGATACAATGAGCAGTTCTTC
many	TRBV10-3	TRBJ1-2	.	CAITPAANYGYTF	TGTGCCATCACTCCAGCCGCTAACTATGGCTACACCTTC
.	TRBV5-6	TRBJ2-2	.	CASSPHGNTGELFF	TGTGCCAGCAGCCCCCACGGCAACACCGGGGAGCTGTTTTTT
.	TRBV5-1	TRBJ1-1	.	CASSLRTARNTEAFF	TGCGCCAGCAGCTTACGGACAGCCCGGAACACTGAAGCTTTCTTT
.	TRBV7-9	TRBJ2-3	.	CASSLFLSTDTQYF	TGTGCCAGCAGCTTATTCTTGAGCACAGATACGCAGTATTTT
many	TRBV7-2	TRBJ2-5	.	CASSSRGRGGQETQYF	TGTGCCAGCAGCTCGAGGGGCAGGGGAGGCCAAGAGACCCAGTACTTC
.	TRBV4-3	TRBJ1-2	.	CASSQVRWQGNWRGYTF	TGCGCCAGCAGCCAAGTCAGGTGGCAGGGGAATTGGAGAGGCTACACCTTC
medium-sized	TRBV5-6	TRBJ1-1	.	CASSRALALAEAFF	TGTGCCAGCAGCCGGGCCCTAGCATTAGCTGAAGCTTTCTTT
few	TRBV7-2	TRBJ2-3	.	CASSLSRPAYTQYF	TGTGCCAGCAGCTTATCTAGGCCTGCCTATACGCAGTATTTT
.	TRBV6-6	TRBJ1-5	.	CASSYSGQGGQPQHF	TGTGCCAGCAGTTACTCCGGCCAGGGTGGTCAGCCCCAGCATTTT
.	TRBV9	TRBJ2-5	.	CASSVGTGGRETQYF	TGTGCCAGCAGCGTCGGGACTGGGGGACGAGAGACCCAGTACTTC
few	TRBV27	TRBJ2-1	.	CASSLTVVSYNEQFF	TGTGCCAGCAGTTTAACCGTGGTGTCCTACAATGAGCAGTTCTTC
once	TRBV9	TRBJ2-3	.	CASSPHGRVYPDTQYF	TGTGCCAGCAGCCCCCACGGCAGGGTATATCCAGATACGCAGTATTTT